The source of this T cell receptor beta chain is a study of T cell responses to AZD1222 COVID-19 vaccine. Germline CDR1 LNHDA, CDR2 SQIVND (reference sequence). V shed 7 bases and J shed 6 bases, with 19 bases lying between them. CDR3 length equals 14 residues. The study's findings and limits: Vaccine-associated CD4 TCRs ranged over spike, dominating at 160-218 and 743-854. Spike-specific TCR breadth and depth both grew after two AZD1222 doses. Regions left unmutated in variants are reportedly the target of nearly half of spike-specific TCRs. Repertoires in all cases were sampled only once the peak T cell response had passed.

Some clones are missing from TCRdb's copy, which holds only in-frame ones; the method was immunoSEQ multiplex PCR. Here the sample spans fewer than 120,000 clones, 81% being singletons. A few counts support this clone. What it binds is not known. The source was peripheral blood, collected on day 0 of AZD1222 vaccination. This receptor was obtained from an adult in good health. The chain recombines TRBV19 with TRBJ2-7; D perhaps matches TRBD1 (6 bases). CDR3 protein: CASNNRQANGEQYF. CDR3 coding DNA: TGTGCCAGTAATAATCGACAGGCGAACGGCGAGCAGTACTTC. Supplemented by reference TRBV19 and TRBJ2-7, the full variable domain reads DGGITQSPKYLFRKEGQNVTLSCEQNLNHDAMYWYRQDPGQGLRLIYYSQIVNDFQKGDIAEGYSVSREKKESFPLTVTSAQKNPTAFYLCASNNRQANGEQYFGPGTRLTVT.